This T cell receptor (beta chain) was sequenced for a study of cytomegalovirus exposure and HLA in healthy donors. Study at large: For the approximately 360 genotyped donors, 80% to 90% fell within the Caucasian-associated ancestry cluster. Study-wide results and caveats: In an earlier analysis, productive rearrangement rates for most beta V segments clustered near 87% or 30%. Analyses of presence and absence presupposed an approximately uniform sequencing depth across donors.

This CDR3 spans 16 amino acids. Germline loops: CDR1 MNHEY, CDR2 SVGAGI. After removal of 4 bases from V and 3 bases from J, the junction contained 10 bases not matched to a gene. A word on this clone: Its antigen is currently unknown.

The PCR was carried out with 60 Vbeta primers and 13 Jbeta primers. Libraries were prepared by immunoSEQ multiplex PCR; TCRdb keeps only in-frame clonotypes and omits some of them. Here the sample spans roughly 120,000 clones, around 73% being singletons. This clonotype was obtained from a man aged 40-55 years in good health and CMV-seronegative. The sample taken for sequencing was PBMCs. The chain recombines TRBV6-5 with TRBJ1-2, with 8 bases lining up with TRBD1. CDR3 nucleotide sequence: TGTGCCAGCAGTTCATCGGTGTCAGGGGGCGACTATGGCTACACCTTC. This encodes CASSSSVSGGDYGYTF.